The subject of this entry is one T cell receptor (beta chain). As yet, its antigen is unknown. The data were taken from a study of shared clonotypes between healthy human individuals. Broader study findings: Estimated richness values were generally larger in naive subsets than in memory subsets.

Per the germline V gene, CDR1 is SGHVS and CDR2 is FQNEAQ. This CDR3 spans 16 amino acids. Trimming removed 6 bases from V and 4 bases from J, with 21 bases in between. The assay was run at deep level. The genomic DNA of each subset was split evenly across several immunoSEQ plates. In the original analysis: ImmunoSEQ gave junction-only sequences without quality scores, so filtering differed. Sequencing used immunoSEQ multiplex PCR; TCRdb keeps in-frame clones, though not all of them. The DNA was the basis for D and trimming; V, J and clone size are from that table. In the table there are about 2.4 million clones, over 85% of which are singletons.

The chain recombines TRBV7-8 with TRBJ1-1; D is perhaps TRBD1 (5 bases). The sample taken for sequencing was naive CD4+ T cells from PBMCs. Subset specified: CD45RA+ positively selected. The TCR was taken from a man between 18 and 35 years old in good health. Some clones in this sample may be carry-over from other donors' samples. CDR3 DNA: TGTGCCAGCAGTTTTGACGTACGGCAGGGTTCCACTGAAGCTTTCTTT. Translated: CASSFDVRQGSTEAFF.